This paragraph reports one TCR beta chain. Its antigen is not known. The sample is drawn from a study of cytomegalovirus exposure and HLA in healthy donors. Across the whole study: The platform used for the 120 validation repertoires matched that of the 650 to 750 first-cohort repertoires, a later analysis reported. Findings of the study overall: While the bulk of TCR sequences proved rare, some public TCRs turned up in many donors. A list of approximately 160 TCR beta chains associated with cytomegalovirus was given. For cytomegalovirus status, the classifier reportedly gave diagnoses with high specificity and sensitivity.

Sequenced by immunoSEQ multiplex PCR; TCRdb stores in-frame clones only, minus some. The sample contains around 160,000 clones, around 85% of which appear only once. CDR3 length: 16 residues. Trimming removed 3 bases from V and 7 bases from J; junction bases left unmatched: 13. Germline CDR1 reads MNHNS; CDR2 reads SASEGT. The receptor was isolated from a man aged 25 to 40 in good health and CMV-seropositive. V and J are TRBV6-1 and TRBJ1-2, with 8 nucleotides matching TRBD1. The sequenced material came from PBMCs. For the CDR3, the DNA is TGTGCCAGCAGTGAGGGCAGGGGGCAGCCCCCCGTTGGCTACACCTTC. Its translation is CASSEGRGQPPVGYTF.